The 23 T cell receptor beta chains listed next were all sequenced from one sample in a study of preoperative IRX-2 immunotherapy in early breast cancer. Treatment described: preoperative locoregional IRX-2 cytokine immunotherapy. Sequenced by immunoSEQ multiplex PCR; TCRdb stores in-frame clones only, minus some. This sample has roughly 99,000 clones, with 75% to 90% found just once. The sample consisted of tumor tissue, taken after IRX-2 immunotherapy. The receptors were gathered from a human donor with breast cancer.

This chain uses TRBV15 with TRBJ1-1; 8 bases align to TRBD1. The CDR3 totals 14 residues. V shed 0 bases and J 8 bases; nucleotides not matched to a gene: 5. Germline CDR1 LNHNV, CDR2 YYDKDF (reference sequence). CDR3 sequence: CATSRDLGQGEAFF. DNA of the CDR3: TGTGCCACCAGCAGAGATCTCGGACAGGGCGAAGCTTTCTTT.

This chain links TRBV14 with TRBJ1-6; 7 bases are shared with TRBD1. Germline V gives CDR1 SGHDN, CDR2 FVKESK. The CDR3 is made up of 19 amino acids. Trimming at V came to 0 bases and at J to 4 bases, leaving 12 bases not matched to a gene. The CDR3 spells CASSQDTGVPWGYNSPLHF. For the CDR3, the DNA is TGTGCCAGCAGCCAAGATACAGGGGTCCCCTGGGGATATAATTCACCCCTCCACTTT.

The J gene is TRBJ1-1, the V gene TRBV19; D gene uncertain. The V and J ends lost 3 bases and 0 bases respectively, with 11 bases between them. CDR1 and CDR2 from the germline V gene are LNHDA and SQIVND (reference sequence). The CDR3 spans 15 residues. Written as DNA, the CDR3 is TGTGCCAGTAGTATGGTCCGCCGGGTGAACACTGAAGCTTTCTTT. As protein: CASSMVRRVNTEAFF.

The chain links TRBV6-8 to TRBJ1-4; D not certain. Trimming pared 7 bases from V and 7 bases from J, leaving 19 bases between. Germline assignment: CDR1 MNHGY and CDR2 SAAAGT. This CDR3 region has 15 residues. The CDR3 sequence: CASMMGRSLGEKLFF. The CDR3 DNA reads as TGTGCCAGCATGATGGGGAGAAGTCTAGGTGAAAAACTGTTTTTT.

This chain's CDR3 is CASSFAGGAYEQYF. The CDR3 DNA follows: TGCGCCAGCAGCTTTGCGGGGGGGGCGTACGAGCAGTACTTC. This sequence joins TRBV5-1 and TRBJ2-7; TRBD2 matches at 9 bases. Trimming at V came to 2 bases and at J to 4 bases, leaving 4 bases not matched to a gene. This CDR3 comprises 14 residues. Germline lookup yields CDR1 SGHRS and CDR2 YFSETQ.

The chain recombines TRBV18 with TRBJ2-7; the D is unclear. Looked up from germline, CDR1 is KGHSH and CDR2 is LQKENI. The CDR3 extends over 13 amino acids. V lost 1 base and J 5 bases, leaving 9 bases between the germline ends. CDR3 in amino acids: CASSPLSADEQYF. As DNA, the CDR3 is TGTGCCAGCTCACCACTGTCTGCCGACGAGCAGTACTTC.

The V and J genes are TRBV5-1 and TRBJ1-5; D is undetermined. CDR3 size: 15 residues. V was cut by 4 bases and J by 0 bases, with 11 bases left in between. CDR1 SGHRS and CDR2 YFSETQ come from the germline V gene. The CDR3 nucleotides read TGCGCCAGCAGCATCGACGGTTATAGCAATCAGCCCCAGCATTTT. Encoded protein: CASSIDGYSNQPQHF.

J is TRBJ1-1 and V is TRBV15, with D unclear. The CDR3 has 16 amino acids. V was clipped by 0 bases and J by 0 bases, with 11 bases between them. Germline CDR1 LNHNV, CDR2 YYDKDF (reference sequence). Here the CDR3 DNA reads TGTGCCACCAGCAGAGATAGCGGCCTTTTGAACACTGAAGCTTTCTTT. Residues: CATSRDSGLLNTEAFF.

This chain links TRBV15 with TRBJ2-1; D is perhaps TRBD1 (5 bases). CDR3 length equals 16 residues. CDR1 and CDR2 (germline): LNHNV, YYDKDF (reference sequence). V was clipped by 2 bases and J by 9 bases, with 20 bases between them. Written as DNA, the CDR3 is TGTGCCACCAGCAGACCCGAGGTAGTCCTTAGGGGTGAGCAGTTCTTC. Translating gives CATSRPEVVLRGEQFF.

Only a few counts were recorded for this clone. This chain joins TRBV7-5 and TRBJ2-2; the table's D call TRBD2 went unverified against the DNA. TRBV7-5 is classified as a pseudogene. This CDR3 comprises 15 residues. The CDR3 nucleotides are TGTGCCAGCAGGCCCCGGGGGAGGAACACCGGGGAGCTGTTTTTT. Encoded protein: CASRPRGRNTGELFF.

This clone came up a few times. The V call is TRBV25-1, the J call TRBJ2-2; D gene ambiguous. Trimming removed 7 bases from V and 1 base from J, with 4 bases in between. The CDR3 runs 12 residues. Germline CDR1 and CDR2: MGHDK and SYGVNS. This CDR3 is CASNGNTGELFF. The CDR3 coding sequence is TGTGCCAGCAATGGGAACACCGGGGAGCTGTTTTTT.

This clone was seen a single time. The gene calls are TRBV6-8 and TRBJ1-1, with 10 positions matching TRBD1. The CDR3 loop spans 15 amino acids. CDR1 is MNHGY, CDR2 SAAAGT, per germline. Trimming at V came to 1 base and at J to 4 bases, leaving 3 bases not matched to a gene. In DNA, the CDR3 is TGTGCCAGCAGTTACTTCGGGACAGGGGCCACTGAAGCTTTCTTT. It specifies CASSYFGTGATEAFF.

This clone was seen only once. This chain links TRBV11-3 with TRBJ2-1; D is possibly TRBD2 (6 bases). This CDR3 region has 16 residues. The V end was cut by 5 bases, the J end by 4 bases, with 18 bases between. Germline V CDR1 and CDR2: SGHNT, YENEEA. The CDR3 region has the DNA TGTGCCAGCAGCCCTGGACTAACCCCTATATACAATGAGCAGTTCTTC. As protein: CASSPGLTPIYNEQFF.

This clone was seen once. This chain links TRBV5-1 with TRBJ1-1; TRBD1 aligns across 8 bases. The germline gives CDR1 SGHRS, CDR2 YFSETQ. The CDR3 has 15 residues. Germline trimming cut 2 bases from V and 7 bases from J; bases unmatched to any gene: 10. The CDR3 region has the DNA TGCGCCAGCAGCTTAGGCGGGACAGGTGGGAGTGAAGCTTTCTTT. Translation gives CASSLGGTGGSEAFF. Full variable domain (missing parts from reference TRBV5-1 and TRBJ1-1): KAGVTQTPRYLIKTRGQQVTLSCSPISGHRSVSWYQQTPGQGLQFLFEYFSETQRNKGNFPGRFSGRQFSNSRSEMNVSTLELGDSALYLCASSLGGTGGSEAFFGQGTRLTVV.

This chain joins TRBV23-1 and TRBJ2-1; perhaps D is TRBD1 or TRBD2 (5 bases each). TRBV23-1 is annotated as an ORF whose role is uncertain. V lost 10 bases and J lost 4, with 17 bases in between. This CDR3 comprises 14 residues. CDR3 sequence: CANISPGAYNEQFF. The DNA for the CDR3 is TGCGCCAACATATCACCCGGGGCTTACAATGAGCAGTTCTTC.

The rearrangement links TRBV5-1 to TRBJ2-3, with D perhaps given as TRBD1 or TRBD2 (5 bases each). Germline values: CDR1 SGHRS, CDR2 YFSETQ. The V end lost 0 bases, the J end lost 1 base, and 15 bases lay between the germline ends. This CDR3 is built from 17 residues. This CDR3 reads CASSLVGTPEGTDTQYF. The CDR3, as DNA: TGCGCCAGCAGCTTGGTCGGGACCCCCGAAGGCACAGATACGCAGTATTTT.

CDR3 residues: CASSPDGLDGEKLFF. Here the CDR3 DNA reads TGTGCCAGTAGTCCCGACGGCCTCGACGGTGAAAAACTGTTTTTT. V usage is TRBV19 and J usage is TRBJ1-4; D remains ambiguous. The CDR3 extends over 15 amino acids. Trimming stripped 5 bases from V and 7 bases from J, with 17 bases between. Germline V CDR1 and CDR2: LNHDA, SQIVND (reference sequence).

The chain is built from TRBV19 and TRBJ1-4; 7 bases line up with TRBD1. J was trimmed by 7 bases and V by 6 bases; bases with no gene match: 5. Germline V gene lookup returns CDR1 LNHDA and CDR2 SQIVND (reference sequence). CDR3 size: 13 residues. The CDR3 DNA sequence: TGTGCCAGTAGAGAAGACAGGGCTGAAAAACTGTTTTTT. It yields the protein CASREDRAEKLFF.

The CDR3 region is CASSPRTGSTTLNEQFF. CDR3 bases: TGTGCCAGCTCACCTCGGACGGGTAGTACTACCCTCAATGAGCAGTTCTTC. The chain uses TRBV18 and TRBJ2-1; D is unresolved. CDR1 and CDR2 from the germline V gene are KGHSH and LQKENI. V lost 3 bases and J 6 bases, leaving 21 bases between the germline ends. There are 17 residues in the CDR3.

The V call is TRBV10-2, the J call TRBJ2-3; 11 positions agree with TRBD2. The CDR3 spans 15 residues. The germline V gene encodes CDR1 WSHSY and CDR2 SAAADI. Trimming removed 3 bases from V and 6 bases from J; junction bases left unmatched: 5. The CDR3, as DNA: TGCGCCAGCAGTGATAGCGGGGGGGCCCCGGATACGCAGTATTTT. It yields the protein CASSDSGGAPDTQYF.

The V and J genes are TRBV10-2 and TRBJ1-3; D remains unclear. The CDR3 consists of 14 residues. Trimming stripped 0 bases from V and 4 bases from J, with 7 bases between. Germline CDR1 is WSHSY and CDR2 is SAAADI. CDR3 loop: CASSESGGGNTIYF. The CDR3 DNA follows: TGCGCCAGCAGTGAGTCGGGCGGCGGAAACACCATATATTTT.

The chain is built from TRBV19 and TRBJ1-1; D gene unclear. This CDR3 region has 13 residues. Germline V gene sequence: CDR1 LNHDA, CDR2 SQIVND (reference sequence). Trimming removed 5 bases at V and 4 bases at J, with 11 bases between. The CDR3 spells CASSPSYRTEAFF. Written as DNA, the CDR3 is TGTGCCAGTAGTCCTTCATACCGCACTGAAGCTTTCTTT. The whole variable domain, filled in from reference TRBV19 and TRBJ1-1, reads DGGITQSPKYLFRKEGQNVTLSCEQNLNHDAMYWYRQDPGQGLRLIYYSQIVNDFQKGDIAEGYSVSREKKESFPLTVTSAQKNPTAFYLCASSPSYRTEAFFGQGTRLTVV.

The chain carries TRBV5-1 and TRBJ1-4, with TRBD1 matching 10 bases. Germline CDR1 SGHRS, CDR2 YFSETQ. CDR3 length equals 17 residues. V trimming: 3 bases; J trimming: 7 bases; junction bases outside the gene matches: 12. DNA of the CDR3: TGCGCCAGCAGCTCTCGGACAGGGGGTTCGGTCAGTGAAAAACTGTTTTTT. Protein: CASSSRTGGSVSEKLFF.